Below, 2 T cell receptor beta chains from the same sample are listed, as sequenced in a study of vaccination and CD4 T cells after COVID-19. As for treatment: roughly 10-day PBMC culture with coronavirus spike peptide pools or control peptides (ViraFEST assay). No cognate antigen is known for these TCRs. Scientists ran DNA taken from cultured CD4+ T cells through the Oncomine TCR Beta short-read assay for sequencing. TCRdb ran MiXCR on the PCR reads and lists one entry per CDR3 protein. The table includes about 4,000 distinct CDR3 sequences, 30% to 40% detected once. The sequencing sample was made of CD4+ T cells from blood, cultured in vitro. These TCRs come from a human donor who had recovered from COVID-19.

As DNA, the CDR3 is TGCAGTGCTGCTAGCGGGAGCTACACCGGGGAGCTGTTTTTT. Protein sequence: CSAASGSYTGELFF. The chain is built from TRBV20-1 and TRBJ2-2; TRBD2 agrees at 10 bases. The germline CDR1 and CDR2 sequences are DFQATT and SNEGSKA (reference sequence). After removal of 5 bases from V and 3 bases from J, the junction contained 3 bases not matched to a gene. The CDR3 is 14 residues long.

The chain is built from TRBV27 and TRBJ1-1, with D uncertain. CDR3 length: 14 residues. Germline V CDR1 and CDR2: MNHEY, SMNVEV (reference sequence). V lost 2 bases and J 0 bases, leaving 7 bases between the germline ends. The CDR3 DNA is TGTGCCAGCAGTTTACAGGATATGAACACTGAAGCTTTCTTT. Its protein is CASSLQDMNTEAFF.